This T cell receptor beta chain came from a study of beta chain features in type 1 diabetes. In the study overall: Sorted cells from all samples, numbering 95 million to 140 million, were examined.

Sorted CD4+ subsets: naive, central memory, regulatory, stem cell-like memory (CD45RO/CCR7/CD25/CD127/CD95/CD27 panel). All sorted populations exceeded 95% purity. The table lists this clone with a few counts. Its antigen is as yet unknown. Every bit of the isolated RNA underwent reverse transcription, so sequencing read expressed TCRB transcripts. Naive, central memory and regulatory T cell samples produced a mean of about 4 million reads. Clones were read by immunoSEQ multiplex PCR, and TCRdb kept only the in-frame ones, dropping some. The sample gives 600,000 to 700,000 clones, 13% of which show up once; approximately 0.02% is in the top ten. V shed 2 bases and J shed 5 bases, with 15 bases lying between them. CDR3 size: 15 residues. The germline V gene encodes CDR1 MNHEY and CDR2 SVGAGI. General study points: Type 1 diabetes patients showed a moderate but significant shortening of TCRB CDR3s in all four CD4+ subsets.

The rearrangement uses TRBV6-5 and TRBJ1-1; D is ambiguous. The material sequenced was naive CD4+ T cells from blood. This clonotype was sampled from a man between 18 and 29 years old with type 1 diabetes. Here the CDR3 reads CASSYNQIGGTEAFF. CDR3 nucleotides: TGTGCCAGCAGTTACAATCAGATAGGAGGGACTGAAGCTTTCTTT.